Below are 20 T cell receptor beta chains sequenced from a single sample in a study of cytomegalovirus exposure and HLA in healthy donors. Primers included in the PCR were 60 Vbeta and 13 Jbeta primers. Here immunoSEQ multiplex PCR was the method, and the copy in TCRdb shows in-frame clones only, minus some. This table has roughly 150,000 clones, 64% appearing once. The sequenced material came from PBMCs. The source is a woman aged 25 to 45 in good health and CMV-seropositive.

This clone has only a few counts. V and J are TRBV5-4 and TRBJ1-1; 9 nucleotides align to TRBD1. In germline, CDR1 is SGHNT, CDR2 YYREEE (reference sequence). The CDR3 sequence is 15 residues long. J lost 10 bases, V lost 0 bases, and 10 bases had no gene match. As DNA, the CDR3 is TGTGCCAGCAGCTTGGGGGGGACAGGGTCGACAGGAGCTTTCTTT. Amino acid sequence: CASSLGGTGSTGAFF. Combining the CDR3 with reference TRBV5-4 and TRBJ1-1 gives the whole variable domain ETGVTQSPTHLIKTRGQQVTLRCSSQSGHNTVSWYQQALGQGPQFIFQYYREEENGRGNFPPRFSGLQFPNYSSELNVNALELDDSALYLCASSLGGTGSTGAFFGQGTRLTVV.

V is TRBV18 and J is TRBJ1-1; 7 nucleotides line up with TRBD1. This CDR3 region has 16 residues. J lost 0 bases, V lost 3 bases, and 7 bases had no gene match. Germline CDR1 and CDR2: KGHSH and LQKENI. This chain's CDR3 is CASSPTRDSLNTEAFF. The CDR3 bases are TGTGCCAGCTCACCGACGCGGGACAGCCTGAACACTGAAGCTTTCTTT.

The chain is built from TRBV4-1 and TRBJ1-1; 8 nucleotides match TRBD1. With V trimmed by 1 base and J by 3 bases, 4 bases remained unmatched. This CDR3 has 15 residues. Germline V gene data show CDR1 as MGHRA and CDR2 as YSYEKL. The CDR3 bases are TGCGCCAGCAGCCAAGGGCGACAGGGGTACACTGAAGCTTTCTTT. Amino acids: CASSQGRQGYTEAFF.

The CDR3 DNA reads as TGTGCCAGCAGCCGCCGGGGCAGGGGGCTCGAAGGCTACACCTTC. Amino acids: CASSRRGRGLEGYTF. The J gene is TRBJ1-2, the V gene TRBV11-2, with 8 bases that match TRBD1. The CDR3 has 15 residues. Losses at the gene ends were 5 bases for V and 8 bases for J; bases not matched to a gene: 13. Germline lookup yields CDR1 SGHAT and CDR2 FQNNGV. Full variable domain (outside the CDR3, taken from reference TRBV11-2 and TRBJ1-2): EAGVAQSPRYKIIEKRQSVAFWCNPISGHATLYWYQQILGQGPKLLIQFQNNGVVDDSQLPKDRFSAERLKGVDSTLKIQPAKLEDSAVYLCASSRRGRGLEGYTFGSGTRLTVV.

V and J are TRBV6-5 and TRBJ1-1; 8 positions agree with TRBD1. J was trimmed by 0 bases and V by 4 bases; bases with no gene match: 7. The length of the CDR3 is 16 residues. From germline, CDR1 is MNHEY and CDR2 SVGAGI. CDR3 sequence reads: CASSSTGTGMNTEAFF. CDR3 bases: TGTGCCAGCAGTTCCACCGGGACAGGTATGAACACTGAAGCTTTCTTT.

This chain connects TRBV6-6 to TRBJ2-2, with a tentative D call TRBD1 (6 bases). The DNA end is more similar to TRBJ1-3, so the J call may be wrong. This CDR3 has 13 amino acids. CDR1 and CDR2 from the germline V gene are MNHNY and SVGAGI (reference sequence). As DNA, the CDR3 is TGTGCCACCAAGGACAGCTCTGGAAACACCATATATTTT. It specifies CATKDSSGNTIYF.

This clone was counted only a few times. V usage is TRBV10-3 and J usage is TRBJ2-1; TRBD2 matches at 12 bases. V shed 6 bases and J 6 bases; nucleotides not matched to a gene: 15. Germline-derived CDR1 and CDR2 are ENHRY and SYGVKD. The CDR3 runs 18 residues. The CDR3 here is CAISEWTSGTQGVNEQFF. As DNA, the CDR3 is TGTGCCATCAGCGAATGGACTAGCGGGACCCAAGGGGTCAATGAGCAGTTCTTC.

This clone was seen more than once but under ten times. The rearrangement joins TRBV2 to TRBJ2-3; TRBD2 matches 8 bases. Germline values: CDR1 SNHLY, CDR2 FYNNEI. V lost 8 bases to trimming and J lost 1 base; unmatched junction nucleotides: 8. This CDR3 comprises 15 residues. The DNA of the CDR3 is TGTGCCAGCGCGGGGGGTCCTCAGGGCACAGATACGCAGTATTTT. This codes for CASAGGPQGTDTQYF.

This chain links TRBV6-6 with TRBJ2-7; D may be TRBD1 (6 bases). The CDR3 runs to 15 residues. CDR1 and CDR2 from the germline V gene are MNHNY and SVGAGI (reference sequence). The V and J ends lost 5 bases and 0 bases respectively, with 14 bases between them. Here the CDR3 DNA reads TGTGCCAGCAGTCCTCAGGGGCCCAGCTCCTACGAGCAGTACTTC. Protein: CASSPQGPSSYEQYF.

The CDR3 sequence: CASSFQGSNSPLHF. CDR3 DNA: TGTGCCAGCAGCTTTCAGGGTTCGAATTCACCCCTCCACTTT. The rearrangement joins TRBV7-2 to TRBJ1-6; the D gene is possibly TRBD1 (5 bases). V was cut by 3 bases and J by 7 bases, with 10 bases left in between. Germline CDR1 reads SGHTA; CDR2 reads FQGNSA. This CDR3 comprises 14 residues.

The chain is built from TRBV7-8 and TRBJ1-5; no clear D gene. This CDR3 comprises 13 residues. The V gene's germline CDR1 is SGHVS and CDR2 FQNEAQ. Trimming shortened V by 1 base and J by 6 bases, and 7 bases separated the two germline ends. The CDR3 loop reads CASSLGGSQPQHF. DNA of the CDR3: TGTGCCAGCAGCTTAGGAGGTAGTCAGCCCCAGCATTTT.

The gene calls are TRBV13 and TRBJ2-7, with 8 bases matching TRBD2. The germline V gene encodes CDR1 PRHDT and CDR2 FYEKMQ (reference sequence). Losses at the gene ends were 5 bases for V and 5 bases for J; bases not matched to a gene: 17. CDR3 length: 17 residues. The chain's CDR3 is CASSPLDLSGRAHEQYF. DNA for the CDR3: TGTGCCAGCAGCCCCCTCGACTTGTCCGGGAGGGCCCACGAGCAGTACTTC.

V gene TRBV7-6 combines with J gene TRBJ2-1; 9 bases map to TRBD2. The CDR3 is 14 residues long. The germline V gene has CDR1 SGHVS and CDR2 FNYEAQ. V dropped 2 bases and J dropped 9; count of bases not matched to a gene: 5. CDR3 in DNA: TGTGCCAGCAGCTTAAATAGCGGGAGAGGTGAGCAGTTCTTC. Translating gives CASSLNSGRGEQFF.

V is TRBV27 and J is TRBJ2-3; 9 bases align to TRBD2. Per germline, CDR1 MNHEY and CDR2 SMNVEV (reference sequence). The V and J ends lost 3 bases and 0 bases, in that order; junction bases with no gene match: 16. This CDR3 spans 20 amino acids. The chain's CDR3 is CASSFWGPDSSGRSTDTQYF. CDR3 sequence (DNA): TGTGCCAGCAGTTTCTGGGGACCGGACTCGAGCGGGAGGAGCACAGATACGCAGTATTTT.

The V and J genes are TRBV7-2 and TRBJ2-1; D unclear. V dropped 7 bases and J dropped 7 bases, with 14 bases sitting between them. The CDR3 extends over 13 amino acids. Germline CDR1 SGHTA, CDR2 FQGNSA. The CDR3 here is CASILVQRNEQFF. The CDR3 DNA reads TGTGCCAGCATCCTCGTTCAGCGTAATGAGCAGTTCTTC.

The J gene is TRBJ1-1, the V gene TRBV9; D is ambiguous. Germline V gene sequence: CDR1 SGDLS, CDR2 YYNGEE. V lost 2 bases, J lost 5 bases, and 7 bases lay in between. The CDR3 has 12 residues. CDR3 nucleotides: TGTGCCAGCAGCGTTCCGGGGACTGAAGCTTTCTTT. Encoded protein: CASSVPGTEAFF. The full variable domain, with the rest looked up from reference TRBV9 and TRBJ1-1, is DSGVTQTPKHLITATGQRVTLRCSPRSGDLSVYWYQQSLDQGLQFLIQYYNGEERAKGNILERFSAQQFPDLHSELNLSSLELGDSALYFCASSVPGTEAFFGQGTRLTVV.

The rearrangement joins TRBV28 to TRBJ2-7; tentative D call: TRBD1 (6 bases). The V end was cut by 6 bases, the J end by 5 bases, with 20 bases between. The CDR3 is 15 residues long. Germline CDR1 is MDHEN and CDR2 is SYDVKM. The CDR3 DNA sequence: TGTGCCAGCAGCTCACTAACAGGGCTCGGGGACGAGCAGTACTTC. As protein: CASSSLTGLGDEQYF.

The chain has TRBV6-1 and TRBJ2-5; 11 bases are a match to TRBD2. The J call is doubtful: the DNA matches TRBJ2-7 better. Germline CDR1 is MNHNS and CDR2 is SASEGT. CDR3 length equals 15 residues. This chain's CDR3 is CASSTASGGLYEQYF. The CDR3 nucleotides are TGTGCCAGCAGTACGGCTAGCGGGGGGCTCTACGAGCAGTACTTC.

A few counts support this clone. J is TRBJ2-7 and V is TRBV11-3, with TRBD1 as a possible D gene (6 bases). The germline V gene encodes CDR1 SGHNT and CDR2 YENEEA. The CDR3 totals 14 residues. V was shortened by 2 bases and J by 2 bases, with 10 bases between the two germline ends. CDR3 region: CASSLRTVTYEQYF. As DNA, the CDR3 is TGTGCCAGCAGCTTACGGACAGTGACCTACGAGCAGTACTTC.

The chain uses TRBV11-2 and TRBJ1-2; the match to TRBD1 covers 7 bases. Germline loops: CDR1 SGHAT, CDR2 FQNNGV. V trimming: 5 bases; J trimming: 4 bases; junction bases outside the gene matches: 7. The CDR3 contains 14 residues. CDR3 in amino acids: CASSTTTGIYGYTF. In DNA, the CDR3 is TGTGCCAGCAGCACCACGACAGGGATCTATGGCTACACCTTC.